The clone carrying this T cell receptor (beta chain) has ten or more counts. No antigen is known for it. The CDR3 is 11 residues long. Germline V CDR1 and CDR2: GTSNPN, SVGIG (reference sequence). Deletions cut 0 bases from V and 16 bases from J, with 13 bases between. This specimen comes from a study of T cells in Graves' hyperthyroidism and ophthalmopathy. At the level of the study: Peripheral blood was secured at the point of initial diagnosis, before any treatment.

General observations from the study: Among thyroid clonotypes expanded above 0.001, most also appeared in blood.

Diagnoses were established using clinical symptoms, serum thyroxine and TRAb, thyroid ultrasound and orbital computed tomography. PBMCs were obtained from 7.5 to 10 ml fresh peripheral blood. Authors of the study amplified TCR beta CDR3 regions from RNA transcripts. First-round RT-PCR with HTBI primers amplified the TCR CDR3 region. In TCRdb, the multiplex PCR reads were re-called with MiXCR into one record per CDR3 protein. The sample consists of fewer than 400,000 distinct CDR3 sequences, roughly 15% of them appearing once. The sample comprised blood. The chain links TRBV30 to TRBJ1-5; the D gene is possibly TRBD1 (6 bases). The TCR was taken from a man aged 25-45 years with Graves' hyperthyroidism. The chain's CDR3 is CAWSVGGVGHF. CDR3 DNA: TGTGCCTGGAGTGTTGGGGGCGTGGGACATTTT.